The sequence of this TCR beta chain was determined in a study of blood T cell repertoires in COVID-19. Study at large: Samples of COVID-19 (acute and convalescent) were obtained from the United States, Italy and Spain. PBMCs, B-cell-depleted T cells, or T cells were the source of the cDNA or gDNA that made up the material.

Germline V gene data show CDR1 as MGHRA and CDR2 as YSYEKL. The CDR3 loop spans 14 amino acids. Between the trimmed V and J ends, which lost 2 bases and 0 bases, there was a span of 5 bases. Per the study methods: It was from reference gene primer amplification that nucleated cell counts were estimated. Here immunoSEQ multiplex PCR was the method, and the copy in TCRdb shows in-frame clones only, minus some. V and J calls and clone size are those listed in that table; D and trimming were worked out from the DNA. Of about 62,000 clones listed, 75% to 90% were seen once; the top ten hold 15% to 20%. This TCR was recovered from a woman in her fifties or sixties with COVID-19, enrolled during active disease. The chain is built from TRBV4-1 and TRBJ1-3; no clear D. Sample: peripheral blood. This chain's CDR3 is CASSQSNSGNTIYF. The DNA of the CDR3 is TGCGCCAGCAGCCAAAGCAACTCTGGAAACACCATATATTTT.